The T cell receptor beta chain under discussion was sequenced for a study of blood T cell repertoires in COVID-19. On the study more broadly: Researchers got acute and convalescent COVID-19 samples from the United States, Italy and Spain. Nucleic acid was either cDNA or gDNA, and it came from T cells, B-cell-depleted T cells, or PBMCs.

J lost 5 bases, V lost 2 bases, and 5 bases had no gene match. Germline loops: CDR1 SGHTA, CDR2 FQGNSA. The length of the CDR3 is 15 residues. As processed by the authors: Amplifying reference gene primers gave estimates of nucleated cell counts. The method was immunoSEQ multiplex PCR; TCRdb's version includes in-frame clones alone and lacks a portion of them. V, J and clone size are taken as reported in that table, and D and trimming were inferred from the DNA itself. Here the sample spans about 120,000 clones, around 86% being singletons. This clonotype originated in a man older than 75 with acute or convalescent COVID-19. This sequence joins TRBV7-2 and TRBJ2-3; TRBD2 agrees at 9 bases. The specimen was peripheral blood. This CDR3 reads CASSLLAGLGDTQYF. The DNA for the CDR3 is TGTGCCAGCAGCTTACTAGCGGGACTAGGAGATACGCAGTATTTT.